This T cell receptor beta chain was recorded in a study of blood T cells in healthy people across ages. Alongside a J-beta primer mix, a sample-barcoded 5' primer served in a second PCR lasting roughly 6 to 12 cycles. TCRdb fed the 5' RACE reads into MiXCR, producing one record per CDR3 protein. The table has 590,000 or so distinct CDR3 sequences, under 30% seen once. This clonotype has at least ten counts. Antigen specificity is unknown. Study-level results: The authors considered diversity estimates from one million T cells to be underestimates.

CDR3 length equals 17 residues. CDR1 LGHNA and CDR2 YNFKEQ come from the germline V gene. With V trimmed by 0 bases and J by 0 bases, 2 bases remained unmatched. V and J are TRBV4-2 and TRBJ2-5, with 12 bases aligning to TRBD2. Sequences were obtained from blood. This receptor was obtained from a woman older than 75 in good health. The CDR3, as DNA: TGTGCCAGCAGCCAAGAAGGGACTAGCGGGTACCAAGAGACCCAGTACTTC. This translates into CASSQEGTSGYQETQYF.